These T cell receptor beta chains were read from a single sample in a study of CD8+CD57+ T cells in acquired aplastic anemia. One entry per CDR3 protein results from TCRdb running MiXCR on the reads. The table records 68,000 or so distinct CDR3 sequences, around half of them present only once. Sequencing was carried out using sorted CD4+, CD8+, or CD8+CD57+ T cells (not recorded which) from PBMCs. Source of these receptors: a human donor in good health, serving as a control. The CDR3 runs from the conserved cysteine through the conserved F or W. Fields, in order: V gene, clone size, J gene, D gene, CDR3 DNA, CDR3 protein. A D gene is named only where the DNA matches it firmly. Clone size is not always given. Where it is, it says once, few, many or a class for expanded clones.

TRBV29-1,NA,TRBJ2-5,NA,TGCAGCGTCACCGGGACGGGTAGCAATCAGCCCCAGTACTTC,CSVTGTGSNQPQYF
TRBV25-1,NA,TRBJ2-2,NA,TGTGCCAGCAGTGAACGGTTACGACGGGAGCTGTTTTTT,CASSERLRRELFF
TRBV24-1,NA,TRBJ2-3,TRBD2,TGTGCCACCAGTGATAGCGTGCGGGGGACGACAGATACGCAGTACTTT,CATSDSVRGTTDTQYF
TRBV7-6,NA,TRBJ2-1,TRBD1,TGTGCCAGCAGCCAGCCCAGGGGGTTCAATGAGCAGTTCTTC,CASSQPRGFNEQFF
TRBV19,NA,TRBJ2-7,NA,TGTGCCAGTAGTGAACCGACAGGTTGGCGCGAGCAGTACTTC,CASSEPTGWREQYF
TRBV20-1,many,TRBJ2-1,TRBD2,TGCAGTGCTAGGACTAGCGGGGCCGTTTACAATGAGCAGTTCTTC,CSARTSGAVYNEQFF
TRBV15,few,TRBJ2-7,TRBD2,TGTGCCACCAGCAGAGATAGCGGGAGGTTTGGCGAGCAGTACTTC,CATSRDSGRFGEQYF
TRBV2,few,TRBJ1-2,NA,TGTGCCAGCCTAACCCTAGACAGAGGTCGAGGCTACACCTTC,CASLTLDRGRGYTF
TRBV20-1,many,TRBJ1-1,NA,TGCAGTGCCCCCTCCGGGGAAAAGGGCACTGAAGCTTTCTTT,CSAPSGEKGTEAFF
TRBV7-8,NA,TRBJ2-1,TRBD1,TGTGCCAGCAGCGCACAGGGGGTCTCCTACAATGAGCAGTTCTTC,CASSAQGVSYNEQFF
TRBV2,few,TRBJ2-7,NA,TGTGCCAGCGGGCGGAGCTACGAGCAGTACTTC,CASGRSYEQYF
TRBV27,many,TRBJ2-1,TRBD2,TGTGCCAGCAGGGCGGGACTAGCGGGAGAGCAGTTCTTC,CASRAGLAGEQFF
TRBV20-1,many,TRBJ1-1,NA,TGCAGTGCTAGAGGGGAAGCCGATGTCTGGCAGGTGAACACTGAAGCTTTCTTT,CSARGEADVWQVNTEAFF
TRBV19,NA,TRBJ1-1,NA,TGTGCCAGTAGTTGGGGGGACTTGAACACTGAAGCTTTCTTT,CASSWGDLNTEAFF
TRBV2,NA,TRBJ1-6,NA,TGTGCCAGCAGTAGACTGAATCGCGGGTTCGACTCACCCCTCCACTTT,CASSRLNRGFDSPLHF
TRBV20-1,many,TRBJ1-2,TRBD1,TGCAGTGCTAGAGGCATTCTATCGATGACAGGGGGCATTGATGGCTACACCTTC,CSARGILSMTGGIDGYTF
TRBV5-1,NA,TRBJ2-7,TRBD2,TGCGCCAGCAGCAGTAAACAGACTGGACGGGGGGTCGAGCAGTACTTC,CASSSKQTGRGVEQYF
TRBV19,NA,TRBJ2-5,NA,TGCGCCAGCAACGGGATGCCGCAAGAGGCCCAGTACTTC,CASNGMPQEAQYF
TRBV2,few,TRBJ1-1,NA,TGTGCCAGCGGAGGGACTCCCGTCGTCTTGAACACTGAAGCTTTCTTT,CASGGTPVVLNTEAFF
TRBV24-1,few,TRBJ2-3,NA,TGTGCCACCAGTGAGGGAGGACAGAGGAACACAGATACGCAGTATTTT,CATSEGGQRNTDTQYF
TRBV10-2,NA,TRBJ2-6,NA,TGCGCCACCAGGCGACAGGACGGGGCCAACGTCCTGACTTTC,CATRRQDGANVLTF
TRBV27,few,TRBJ2-3,TRBD2,TGTGCCAGCAGTTTACGAGCGGGGCTTAGCACAGATACGCAGTATTTT,CASSLRAGLSTDTQYF
TRBV7-8,many,TRBJ2-1,NA,TGTGCCAGCAGCTTACTAGAAGTCAACAATGAGCAGTTCTTC,CASSLLEVNNEQFF
TRBV10-3,NA,TRBJ2-7,NA,TGTGCCATCAGAAACAACTCCTACGAGCAGTACTTC,CAIRNNSYEQYF
TRBV4-2,many,TRBJ1-5,NA,TGTGCCAGCAGCCAAGATCGGGCAGGGGCAAATCAGCCCCAGCATTTT,CASSQDRAGANQPQHF
TRBV10-3,medium-sized,TRBJ1-1,TRBD1,TGTGCCATCAGCGTACAGGGGGCGAACACTGAAGCTTTCTTT,CAISVQGANTEAFF
TRBV7-7,few,TRBJ2-2,NA,TGTGCCAGCAGCTCAGCGCTGGGACCCGAATTAGGGGAGCTGCTTTTT,CASSSALGPELGELLF